These 24 T cell receptor beta chains were sequenced from one sample in a study of T cells in Graves' hyperthyroidism and ophthalmopathy. There were TCR beta CDR3 regions amplified from RNA transcripts. Primed by the HTBI set, a first-round RT-PCR was run on the TCR CDR3. TCRdb re-called the multiplex PCR reads through MiXCR, storing one row per CDR3 protein. The repertoire holds about 740,000 distinct CDR3 sequences, with around 15% as singletons. Sequenced: blood. These receptors originate from a woman aged 18-29 years with Graves' hyperthyroidism.

This clonotype was recorded at least ten times. The rearrangement joins TRBV11-2 to TRBJ1-4, with D tentatively TRBD1 (5 bases). Germline-derived CDR1 and CDR2 are SGHAT and FQNNGV. There are 15 residues in the CDR3. The V end lost 6 bases, the J end lost 4 bases, and 15 bases lay between the germline ends. CDR3 amino acids: CASRSTGDGNEKLFF. DNA of the CDR3: TGTGCCAGCAGATCCACCGGGGACGGTAATGAAAAACTGTTTTTT.

This clonotype turned up a few times. This rearrangement joins TRBV2 to TRBJ2-1; TRBD2 matches 7 bases. With V trimmed by 10 bases and J by 0 bases, 18 bases remained unmatched. This CDR3 contains 18 residues. Germline CDR1 is SNHLY and CDR2 is FYNNEI. CDR3 DNA sequence: TGTGCCACCTCAAATACCGGGACTACTATTTACTCCTACAATGAGCAGTTCTTC. Amino acids: CATSNTGTTIYSYNEQFF. Variable domain in full (rest from reference TRBV2 and TRBJ2-1): EPEVTQTPSHQVTQMGQEVILRCVPISNHLYFYWYRQILGQKVEFLVSFYNNEISEKSEIFDDQFSVERPDGSNFTLKIRSTKLEDSAMYFCATSNTGTTIYSYNEQFFGPGTRLTVL.

There are many counts of this clonotype. The rearrangement links TRBV20-1 to TRBJ1-1; TRBD1 agrees at 7 bases. The CDR3 extends over 13 amino acids. V dropped 6 bases and J dropped 5; count of bases not matched to a gene: 9. Germline loops: CDR1 DFQATT, CDR2 SNEGSKA (reference sequence). The CDR3 here is CSANSGGRTEAFF. The CDR3 nucleotides read TGCAGTGCAAACTCAGGGGGGAGAACTGAAGCTTTCTTT.

J is TRBJ1-1 and V is TRBV7-9, with TRBD1 identical over 7 bases. This CDR3 is 17 amino acids long. Trimming took 0 bases from V and 0 from J; bases not matched to a gene: 7. Germline V gives CDR1 SEHNR, CDR2 FQNEAQ (reference sequence). CDR3 in DNA: TGTGCCAGCAGCTTAGCCGGACAGGATGGAGTGAACACTGAAGCTTTCTTT. This translates into CASSLAGQDGVNTEAFF.

In its sample, this clonotype was seen many times. The rearrangement joins TRBV3-1 to TRBJ2-1; no firm D call. The CDR3 is made up of 15 amino acids. V dropped 1 base and J dropped 8 bases, with 15 bases sitting between them. CDR1 is LGHDT, CDR2 YNNKEL, per germline (reference sequence). The CDR3 sequence: CASSQAGGSLDEQFF. DNA for the CDR3: TGTGCCAGCAGCCAAGCGGGCGGCTCGCTCGATGAGCAGTTCTTC.

This clonotype was counted at least ten times. V and J are TRBV12-3 or TRBV12-4 and TRBJ2-7; the D gene is possibly TRBD2 (6 bases). V was clipped by 8 bases and J by 3 bases, with 14 bases between them. The CDR3 consists of 13 residues. CDR3 nucleotide sequence: TGTGCCAGCGGGAAGGACGGGAGCTACGAGCAGTACTTC. This translates into CASGKDGSYEQYF.

This clonotype was counted ten times or more. The chain couples TRBV28 to TRBJ1-5; D unresolved. Trimming removed 2 bases from V and 2 bases from J, with 10 bases in between. The germline V gene has CDR1 MDHEN and CDR2 SYDVKM. This CDR3 is built from 15 residues. The CDR3 reads CASSLVPGGNQPQHF. The CDR3 DNA sequence: TGTGCCAGCAGTTTAGTTCCCGGGGGCAATCAGCCCCAGCATTTT.

The chain links TRBV11-2 to TRBJ1-2; the D gene is possibly TRBD1 (5 bases). V gave up 1 base and J gave up 8 bases, with 20 bases separating them. The CDR3 sequence is 16 residues long. Germline assignment: CDR1 SGHAT and CDR2 FQNNGV. The CDR3 loop is CASSLAMGPQAEGYTF. CDR3 bases: TGTGCCAGCAGCTTAGCGATGGGACCCCAGGCGGAGGGCTACACCTTC.

V is TRBV20-1 and J is TRBJ2-2; no firm D call. Germline V lookup: CDR1 DFQATT, CDR2 SNEGSKA (reference sequence). Trimming pared 4 bases from V and 7 bases from J, leaving 13 bases between. The CDR3 totals 13 residues. Here the CDR3 DNA reads TGCAGTGCTACCCCGACTCTCCACGGGGAGCTGTTTTTT. Protein: CSATPTLHGELFF.

This clonotype was detected ten times or more. The J gene is TRBJ1-2, the V gene TRBV2; TRBD1 matches at 11 bases. CDR3 length: 14 residues. The germline V gene encodes CDR1 SNHLY and CDR2 FYNNEI. Unmatched junction bases numbered 6, after V lost 5 bases and J lost 7 bases. CDR3 sequence (DNA): TGTGCCAGCAGTCTTGGGACAGGGGGAAGTGGCTACACCTTC. This translates into CASSLGTGGSGYTF.

In its sample, this clonotype was seen a few times. The chain recombines TRBV19 with TRBJ1-2; D is uncertain. The CDR3 has 14 amino acids. Trimming pared 4 bases from V and 5 bases from J, leaving 14 bases between. From germline, CDR1 is LNHDA and CDR2 SQIVND (reference sequence). The CDR3 is CASSTSGYAYGYTF. DNA of the CDR3: TGTGCCAGTAGTACCTCAGGATACGCATATGGCTACACCTTC.

This clonotype was detected ten times or more. The chain recombines TRBV5-8 with TRBJ2-7; TRBD2 agrees at 9 bases. Germline V gives CDR1 SGHTS, CDR2 YDEGEE. Trimming removed 7 bases from V and 3 bases from J; junction bases left unmatched: 8. The CDR3 totals 14 residues. CDR3 in amino acids: CASHPGLAVYEQYF. The DNA of the CDR3 is TGTGCCAGCCACCCGGGACTAGCCGTCTACGAGCAGTACTTC.

This clonotype showed up many times. The gene calls are TRBV27 and TRBJ2-5; the match to TRBD1 covers 7 bases. V was pared by 8 bases and J by 5 bases, with 11 bases of the junction left unmatched. The germline V gene encodes CDR1 MNHEY and CDR2 SMNVEV (reference sequence). This CDR3 comprises 14 residues. The CDR3 is CASQTLTGVETQYF. CDR3 nucleotide sequence: TGTGCCAGCCAAACTCTTACAGGGGTGGAGACCCAGTACTTC.

This clonotype was found many times. DNA for the CDR3: TGTGCCAGCAGCTTAGACCCTGGTGGTAGCGGGGGACACCAAGAGACCCAGTACTTC. Amino acid sequence: CASSLDPGGSGGHQETQYF. This chain connects TRBV11-2 to TRBJ2-5; the match to TRBD2 covers 9 bases. Trimming at V came to 0 bases and at J to 0 bases, leaving 11 bases not matched to a gene. The CDR3 contains 19 residues. Germline assignment: CDR1 SGHAT and CDR2 FQNNGV.

This clonotype was seen many times. The chain recombines TRBV3-1 with TRBJ2-7, with D perhaps being TRBD1 or TRBD2 (6 bases each). Germline V CDR1 and CDR2: LGHDT, YNNKEL (reference sequence). Trimming took 6 bases from V and 2 from J, leaving 20 bases between them. CDR3 size: 16 residues. Here the CDR3 reads CASRGGTGVAAYEQYF. In DNA, the CDR3 is TGTGCCAGCAGAGGGGGGACGGGAGTGGCGGCCTACGAGCAGTACTTC.

This chain joins TRBV24-1 and TRBJ2-1; 12 positions match TRBD2. J was trimmed by 5 bases and V by 5 bases; bases with no gene match: 18. Germline CDR1 is KGHDR and CDR2 is SFDVKD. CDR3 length: 20 amino acids. Here the CDR3 DNA reads TGTGCCACCAGTGGCACACGAGAGGAGACTAGCGGGAGAGGCGACAATGAGCAGTTCTTC. Its protein is CATSGTREETSGRGDNEQFF.

The sample holds many counts of this clonotype. The chain joins TRBV20-1 to TRBJ2-5, with D unclear. Germline V gene lookup returns CDR1 DFQATT and CDR2 SNEGSKA (reference sequence). V was clipped by 5 bases and J by 5 bases, with 15 bases between them. CDR3 length: 13 residues. The CDR3: CSAALDLGETQYF. The CDR3 DNA follows: TGCAGTGCTGCCCTCGACCTGGGGGAGACCCAGTACTTC.

In its sample, this clonotype was seen many times. This sequence joins TRBV7-9 and TRBJ2-1, with a weak D call TRBD2 (7 bases). Trimming took off 5 bases at V and 2 bases at J, with 16 bases between the two ends. Germline values: CDR1 SEHNR, CDR2 FQNEAQ (reference sequence). CDR3 length: 16 amino acids. CDR3 residues: CASSPEGGRAYNEQFF. CDR3 in DNA: TGTGCCAGCAGCCCAGAAGGGGGGAGGGCCTACAATGAGCAGTTCTTC.

This clonotype was detected many times. The chain uses TRBV9 and TRBJ1-1, with D possibly TRBD1 on 5 matching bases. The V end lost 0 bases, the J end lost 4 bases, and 13 bases lay between the germline ends. Germline lookup yields CDR1 SGDLS and CDR2 YYNGEE. This CDR3 has 15 amino acids. The CDR3 reads CASSVDPGGSTEAFF. DNA for the CDR3: TGTGCCAGCAGCGTAGATCCCGGGGGGTCCACTGAAGCTTTCTTT.

The chain uses TRBV6-1 and TRBJ2-2; D may be TRBD1 (6 bases). The CDR3 has 16 amino acids. Germline V gives CDR1 MNHNS, CDR2 SASEGT. V lost 7 bases to trimming and J lost 2 bases, with 17 bases between them. In DNA form, the CDR3 reads TGTGCCAGCATAAGTGATTTGGGGGCCAACACCGGGGAGCTGTTTTTT. Protein product: CASISDLGANTGELFF.

The rearrangement uses TRBV15 and TRBJ2-7; 8 bases match TRBD2. This CDR3 is built from 15 residues. The V gene's germline CDR1 is LNHNV and CDR2 YYDKDF (reference sequence). The J segment lost 0 bases and the V segment lost 8 bases, leaving 9 bases of the junction unmatched. The CDR3, as DNA: TGTGCCACCCGGGAAAGCGGGAGAAGCTCCTACGAGCAGTACTTC. Its translation: CATRESGRSSYEQYF. Drawing the rest from reference TRBV15 and TRBJ2-7, the complete variable domain is DAMVIQNPRYQVTQFGKPVTLSCSQTLNHNVMYWYQQKSSQAPKLLFHYYDKDFNNEADTPDNFQSRRPNTSFCFLDIRSPGLGDTAMYLCATRESGRSSYEQYFGPGTRLTVT.

A few counts support this clonotype. This chain connects TRBV6-1 to TRBJ2-7; D gene ambiguous. Germline V gives CDR1 MNHNS, CDR2 SASEGT. V lost 8 bases and J 4 bases, leaving 6 bases between the germline ends. This CDR3 spans 10 amino acids. The CDR3: CASALYEQYF. The CDR3, as DNA: TGTGCCAGCGCCTTGTACGAGCAGTACTTC.

The genes are TRBV6-2 or TRBV6-3 and TRBJ2-7; TRBD1 might be the D (5 bases). The J call may be wrong; the DNA end is better matched by TRBJ2-1. The CDR3 runs 13 residues. CDR1 and CDR2 from the germline V gene are MNHEY and SVGEGT. CDR3 sequence: CASRAGNNYEQFF. CDR3 sequence (DNA): TGTGCCAGCAGGGCAGGGAACAACTACGAGCAGTTCTTC.

V gene TRBV10-1 combines with J gene TRBJ2-4, with D unclear. The germline gives CDR1 WNHNN, CDR2 SYGVQD (reference sequence). The CDR3 totals 13 residues. The ends were cut back, 4 bases at V and 8 bases at J, with 12 bases in the middle. The CDR3, as DNA: TGCGCCAGCAGTGCTGCTATTCTGGACATTCAGTACTTC. Protein product: CASSAAILDIQYF.